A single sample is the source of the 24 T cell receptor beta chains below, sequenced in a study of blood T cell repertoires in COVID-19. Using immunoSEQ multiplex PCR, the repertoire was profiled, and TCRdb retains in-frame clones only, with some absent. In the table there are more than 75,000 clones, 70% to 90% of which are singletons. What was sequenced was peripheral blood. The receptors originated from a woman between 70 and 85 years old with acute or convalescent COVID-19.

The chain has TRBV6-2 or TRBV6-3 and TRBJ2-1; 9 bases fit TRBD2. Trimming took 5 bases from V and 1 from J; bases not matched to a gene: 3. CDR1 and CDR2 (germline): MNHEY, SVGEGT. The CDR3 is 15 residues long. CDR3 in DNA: TGTGCCAGCAGTAGACTAGCGGTTTCCTACAATGAGCAGTTCTTC. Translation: CASSRLAVSYNEQFF.

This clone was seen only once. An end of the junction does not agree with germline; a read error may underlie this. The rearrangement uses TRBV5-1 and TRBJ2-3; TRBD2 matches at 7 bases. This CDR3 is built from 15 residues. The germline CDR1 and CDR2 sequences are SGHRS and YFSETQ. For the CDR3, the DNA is TGCGCCAGCAGCTTGTCGGGGGGAAGCACAAATACGCAGTATTTT. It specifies CASSLSGGSTNTQYF.

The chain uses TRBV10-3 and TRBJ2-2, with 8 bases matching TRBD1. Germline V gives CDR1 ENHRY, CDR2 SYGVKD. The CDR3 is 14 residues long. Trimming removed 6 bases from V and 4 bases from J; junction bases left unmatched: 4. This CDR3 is CAIRSDRATGELFF. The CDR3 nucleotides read TGTGCCATCAGATCGGACAGGGCCACCGGGGAGCTGTTTTTT.

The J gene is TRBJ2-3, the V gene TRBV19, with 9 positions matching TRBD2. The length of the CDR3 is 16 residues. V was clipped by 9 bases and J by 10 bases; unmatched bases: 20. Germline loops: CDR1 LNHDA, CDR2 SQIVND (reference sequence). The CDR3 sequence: CASDNKAGGTIMSQYF. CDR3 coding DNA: TGTGCCAGCGATAACAAAGCGGGGGGCACCATCATGTCGCAGTATTTT.

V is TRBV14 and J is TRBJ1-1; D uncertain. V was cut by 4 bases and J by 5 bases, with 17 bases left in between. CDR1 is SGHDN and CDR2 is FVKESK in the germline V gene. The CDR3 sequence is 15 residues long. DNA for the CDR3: TGTGCCAGCAGCCCCCACCGCACGGTTCAAACTGAAGCTTTCTTT. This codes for CASSPHRTVQTEAFF.

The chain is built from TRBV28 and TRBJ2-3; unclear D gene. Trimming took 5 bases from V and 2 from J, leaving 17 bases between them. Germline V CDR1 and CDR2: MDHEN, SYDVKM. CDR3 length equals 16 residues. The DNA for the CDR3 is TGTGCCAGCAGTCCGAGGTGGTCAAGAATCACAGATACGCAGTATTTT. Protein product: CASSPRWSRITDTQYF. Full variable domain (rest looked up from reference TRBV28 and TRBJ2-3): DVKVTQSSRYLVKRTGEKVFLECVQDMDHENMFWYRQDPGLGLRLIYFSYDVKMKEKGDIPEGYSVSREKKERFSLILESASTNQTSMYLCASSPRWSRITDTQYFGPGTRLTVL.

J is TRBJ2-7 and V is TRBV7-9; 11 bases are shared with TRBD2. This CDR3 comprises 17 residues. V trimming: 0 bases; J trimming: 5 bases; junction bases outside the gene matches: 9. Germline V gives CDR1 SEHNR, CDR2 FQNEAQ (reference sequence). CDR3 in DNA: TGTGCCAGCAGCTTAGCGCGGGGACTAGCGGATAGGGACGAGCAGTACGTC. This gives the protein CASSLARGLADRDEQYV.

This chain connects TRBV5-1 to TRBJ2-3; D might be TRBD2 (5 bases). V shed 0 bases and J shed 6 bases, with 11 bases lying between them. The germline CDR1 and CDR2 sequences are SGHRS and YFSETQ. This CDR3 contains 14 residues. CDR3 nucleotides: TGCGCCAGCAGCTTGGTTAGCGAAATCGATACGCAGTATTTT. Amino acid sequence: CASSLVSEIDTQYF.

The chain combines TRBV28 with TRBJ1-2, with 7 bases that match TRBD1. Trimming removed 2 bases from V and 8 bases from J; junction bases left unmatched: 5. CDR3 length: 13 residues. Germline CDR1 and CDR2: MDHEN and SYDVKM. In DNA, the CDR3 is TGTGCCAGCAGTTTAGAAAGGGGGCGGGGCTACACCTTC. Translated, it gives CASSLERGRGYTF.

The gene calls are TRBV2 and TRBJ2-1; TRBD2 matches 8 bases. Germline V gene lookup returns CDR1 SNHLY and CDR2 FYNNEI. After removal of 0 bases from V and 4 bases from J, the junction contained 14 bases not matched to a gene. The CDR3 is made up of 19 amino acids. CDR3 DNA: TGTGCCAGCAGTGAAGCCCCCCCATCGAGCGGGGGAAGTTACAATGAGCAGTTCTTC. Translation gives CASSEAPPSSGGSYNEQFF.

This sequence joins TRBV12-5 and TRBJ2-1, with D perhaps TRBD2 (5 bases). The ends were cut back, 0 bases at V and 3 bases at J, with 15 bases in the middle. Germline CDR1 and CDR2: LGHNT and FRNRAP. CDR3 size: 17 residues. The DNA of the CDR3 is TGTGCTAGTGGTTTGGTTACCGGGATGGGGAGCTACAATGAGCAGTTCTTC. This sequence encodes CASGLVTGMGSYNEQFF. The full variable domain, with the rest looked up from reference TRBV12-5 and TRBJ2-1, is DARVTQTPRHKVTEMGQEVTMRCQPILGHNTVFWYRQTMMQGLELLAYFRNRAPLDDSGMPKDRFSAEMPDATLATLKIQPSEPRDSAVYFCASGLVTGMGSYNEQFFGPGTRLTVL.

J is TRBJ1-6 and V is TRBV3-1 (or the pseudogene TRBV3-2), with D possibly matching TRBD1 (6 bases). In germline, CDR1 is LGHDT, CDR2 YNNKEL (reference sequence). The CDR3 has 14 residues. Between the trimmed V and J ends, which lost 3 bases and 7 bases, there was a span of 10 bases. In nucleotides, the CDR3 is TGTGCCAGCAGCCAGACTGGGGGCAATTCACCCCTCCACTTT. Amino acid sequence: CASSQTGGNSPLHF.

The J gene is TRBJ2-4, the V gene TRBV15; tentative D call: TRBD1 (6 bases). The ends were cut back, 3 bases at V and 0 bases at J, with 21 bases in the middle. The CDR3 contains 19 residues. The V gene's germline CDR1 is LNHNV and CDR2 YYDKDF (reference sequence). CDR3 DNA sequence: TGTGCCACCAGCAGTTTTAATCTCCGGACAGATATAGCCAAAAACATTCAGTACTTC. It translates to CATSSFNLRTDIAKNIQYF.

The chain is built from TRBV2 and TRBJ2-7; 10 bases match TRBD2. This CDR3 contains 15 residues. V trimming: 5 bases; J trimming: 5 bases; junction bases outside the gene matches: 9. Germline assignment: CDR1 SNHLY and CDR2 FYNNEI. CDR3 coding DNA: TGTGCCAGCAGTTCCCGGACTAGCGGTCGAAACGAGCAGTACGTC. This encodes CASSSRTSGRNEQYV.

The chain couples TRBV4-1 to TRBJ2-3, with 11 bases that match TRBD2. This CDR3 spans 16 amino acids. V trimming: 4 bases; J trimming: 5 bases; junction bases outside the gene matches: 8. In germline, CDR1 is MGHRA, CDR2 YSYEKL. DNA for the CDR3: TGCGCCAGCAGCCGAACTCTAGCGGGGGGAGGAGATACGCAGTATTTT. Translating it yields CASSRTLAGGGDTQYF.

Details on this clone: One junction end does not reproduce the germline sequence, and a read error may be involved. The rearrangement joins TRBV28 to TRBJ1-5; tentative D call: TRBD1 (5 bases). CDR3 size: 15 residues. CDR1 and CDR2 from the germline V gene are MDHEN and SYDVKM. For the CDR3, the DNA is TGTGCCAGCAGTTTGACGACAGTCCTCAATCGGCCCCAGCATTTT. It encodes CASSLTTVLNRPQHF.

In nucleotides, the CDR3 is TGCGCCAGCAGCCATCCGGACTGGAATGAGCAGTTCTTC. It codes for CASSHPDWNEQFF. This sequence joins TRBV4-1 and TRBJ2-1; D might be TRBD2 (5 bases). The CDR3 contains 13 residues. The germline gives CDR1 MGHRA, CDR2 YSYEKL. V was shortened by 3 bases and J by 7 bases, with 10 bases between the two germline ends.

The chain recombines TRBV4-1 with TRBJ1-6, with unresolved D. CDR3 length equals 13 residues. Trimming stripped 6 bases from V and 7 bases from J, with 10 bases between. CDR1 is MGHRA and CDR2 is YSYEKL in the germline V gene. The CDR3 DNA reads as TGCGCCAGCAGAGAGGGCATCAATTCACCCCTCCACTTT. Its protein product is CASREGINSPLHF.

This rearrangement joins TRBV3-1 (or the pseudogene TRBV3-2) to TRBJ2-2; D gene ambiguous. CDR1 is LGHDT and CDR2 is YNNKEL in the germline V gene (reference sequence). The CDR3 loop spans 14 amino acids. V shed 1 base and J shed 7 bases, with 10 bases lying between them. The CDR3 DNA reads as TGTGCCAGCAGCCAAGTTGGCGGAAGCGGGGAGCTGTTTTTT. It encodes CASSQVGGSGELFF.

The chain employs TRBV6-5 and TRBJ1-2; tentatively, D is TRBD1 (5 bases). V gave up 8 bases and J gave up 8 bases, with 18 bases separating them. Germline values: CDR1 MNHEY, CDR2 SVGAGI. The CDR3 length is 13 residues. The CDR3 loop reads CASGPQLRVGYTF. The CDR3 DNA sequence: TGTGCCAGCGGACCACAACTCAGGGTCGGCTACACCTTC.

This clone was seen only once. The CDR3, as DNA: TGTGCCAGCAGTGAAGCGCGGGTAGCGTACGAGCAGTACGTC. It encodes CASSEARVAYEQYV. This rearrangement joins TRBV6-1 to TRBJ2-7; TRBD2 might be the D (5 bases). CDR3 length: 14 residues. The germline V and J ends were trimmed by 0 bases and 4 bases, with 10 bases remaining between them. Germline CDR1 and CDR2: MNHNS and SASEGT.

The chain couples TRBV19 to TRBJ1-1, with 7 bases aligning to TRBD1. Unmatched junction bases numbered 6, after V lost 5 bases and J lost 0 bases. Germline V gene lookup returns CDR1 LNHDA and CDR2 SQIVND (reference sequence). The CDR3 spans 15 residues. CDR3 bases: TGTGCCAGTAGTCCACAGGGGACAGTGAACACTGAAGCTTTCTTT. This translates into CASSPQGTVNTEAFF.

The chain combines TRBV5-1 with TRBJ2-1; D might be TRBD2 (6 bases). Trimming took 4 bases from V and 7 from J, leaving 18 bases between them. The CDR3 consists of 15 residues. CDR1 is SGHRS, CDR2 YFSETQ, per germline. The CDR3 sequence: CASSPNLSGKNEQFF. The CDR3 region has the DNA TGCGCCAGCAGCCCAAACCTTAGCGGAAAGAATGAGCAGTTCTTC.

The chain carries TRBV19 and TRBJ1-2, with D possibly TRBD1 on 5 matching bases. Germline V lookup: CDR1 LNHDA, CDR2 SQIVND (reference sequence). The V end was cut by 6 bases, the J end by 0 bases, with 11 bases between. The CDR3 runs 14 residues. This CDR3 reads CASRQGYPNYGYTF. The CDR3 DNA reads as TGTGCCAGTAGGCAGGGATACCCTAACTATGGCTACACCTTC.